The clone carrying this T cell receptor (beta chain) has just a few counts. Its cognate antigen is unknown. This sample stems from a study of OX40 agonist ivuxolimab in advanced cancers. Study-wide background: Ivuxolimab is a fully human IgG2 antibody that activates OX40 (CD134).

Study-wide points: CD8+ T cells showed, on average, more clonal expansion than CD4+ cells.

This table comes from immunoSEQ multiplex PCR, and its TCRdb copy is limited to in-frame clones, with some not included. The repertoire holds under 75,000 clones, with around nine tenths as singletons. This CDR3 comprises 17 residues. Deletions cut 3 bases from V and 0 bases from J, with 17 bases between. The germline V gene encodes CDR1 MGHRA and CDR2 YSYEKL. The TCR comes from an adult with an advanced solid tumor such as melanoma, head and neck, liver or kidney cancer. Sequenced material: CD4+ or CD8+ T cells sorted from blood, taken in a trial of the OX40 agonist ivuxolimab. This chain connects TRBV4-1 to TRBJ1-1; a possible D gene is TRBD1 (5 bases). CDR3 region: CASSHNRPVKLNTEAFF. The CDR3 DNA reads TGCGCCAGCAGCCATAACAGGCCGGTAAAGTTGAACACTGAAGCTTTCTTT.